The 9 T cell receptor beta chains reported below all come from one sample, sequenced in a study of cytomegalovirus exposure and HLA in healthy donors. Vbeta (60) and Jbeta (13) primers were used in the PCR. The repertoire was sequenced with immunoSEQ multiplex PCR; TCRdb's copy has only in-frame clones and lacks some. Its clone listing holds over 45,000 clones. Sequencing was performed on PBMCs. All receptors come from a woman between 18 and 29 years old in good health and CMV-seronegative.

The V gene is TRBV7-9, the J gene TRBJ1-1, with D possibly TRBD1 on 5 matching bases. V lost 1 base to trimming and J lost 8 bases, with 11 bases between them. Germline V gene data show CDR1 as SEHNR and CDR2 as FQNEAQ (reference sequence). This CDR3 comprises 13 residues. The CDR3 nucleotides read TGTGCCAGCAGCTTAGGACAACAGGAAGAAGCTTTCTTT. Its translation: CASSLGQQEEAFF.

The chain carries TRBV5-1 and TRBJ2-7; tentative D call: TRBD1 (5 bases). The germline V gene has CDR1 SGHRS and CDR2 YFSETQ. The CDR3 contains 15 residues. The V end was cut by 0 bases, the J end by 5 bases, with 15 bases between. The chain's CDR3 is CASSLGLSGRDEQYF. The CDR3 DNA sequence: TGCGCCAGCAGCTTGGGTCTCTCCGGCAGGGACGAGCAGTACTTC.

This chain uses TRBV5-1 with TRBJ1-2; 8 bases are a match to TRBD1. This CDR3 contains 12 residues. With V trimmed by 4 bases and J by 8 bases, 4 bases remained unmatched. Germline V gene lookup returns CDR1 SGHRS and CDR2 YFSETQ. CDR3 protein: CASSKDREGYTF. DNA for the CDR3: TGCGCCAGCAGCAAGGACAGGGAAGGCTACACCTTC.

The chain recombines TRBV9 with TRBJ1-1, with 8 positions matching TRBD1. This CDR3 is built from 14 residues. Germline V gives CDR1 SGDLS, CDR2 YYNGEE. Trimming took 3 bases from V and 6 from J; bases not matched to a gene: 7. DNA of the CDR3: TGTGCCAGCAGCGGGGACAGGCAGAAGGCTGAAGCTTTCTTT. Its protein product is CASSGDRQKAEAFF. Full variable domain (outside the CDR3, taken from reference TRBV9 and TRBJ1-1): DSGVTQTPKHLITATGQRVTLRCSPRSGDLSVYWYQQSLDQGLQFLIQYYNGEERAKGNILERFSAQQFPDLHSELNLSSLELGDSALYFCASSGDRQKAEAFFGQGTRLTVV.

The chain is built from TRBV5-4 and TRBJ2-1, with D unresolved. From germline, CDR1 is SGHNT and CDR2 YYREEE (reference sequence). The CDR3 length is 14 residues. Trimming removed 0 bases at V and 6 bases at J, with 10 bases between. DNA of the CDR3: TGTGCCAGCAGCTTGGACCAGGTCGGCAATGAGCAGTTCTTC. Its translation is CASSLDQVGNEQFF.

The gene calls are TRBV29-1 and TRBJ2-5; 14 bases fit TRBD2. Losses at the gene ends were 5 bases for V and 5 bases for J; bases not matched to a gene: 13. CDR1 is SQVTM and CDR2 is ANQGSEA in the germline V gene. The CDR3 contains 17 residues. CDR3 in DNA: TGCAGCGTTTCAGGACTAGCGGGGGGCCCCTTAGGCGAGACCCAGTACTTC. It translates to CSVSGLAGGPLGETQYF.

This chain joins TRBV2 and TRBJ1-1; D may be TRBD1 (5 bases). Germline V gene lookup returns CDR1 SNHLY and CDR2 FYNNEI. CDR3 length equals 13 residues. V gave up 5 bases and J gave up 0 bases, with 7 bases separating them. CDR3 residues: CASSSGLNTEAFF. CDR3 nucleotide sequence: TGTGCCAGCAGTTCAGGGTTGAACACTGAAGCTTTCTTT.

The V gene is TRBV11-3, the J gene TRBJ1-4; the D gene is possibly TRBD1 (5 bases). V was clipped by 1 base and J by 0 bases, with 9 bases between them. Germline V gene data show CDR1 as SGHNT and CDR2 as YENEEA. The CDR3 length is 16 residues. The CDR3 region is CASSLGTHATNEKLFF. For the CDR3, the DNA is TGTGCCAGCAGCTTAGGGACACATGCAACTAATGAAAAACTGTTTTTT.

The gene calls are TRBV30 and TRBJ1-5; D is unclear. Germline V gene sequence: CDR1 GTSNPN, CDR2 SVGIG (reference sequence). The V end was cut by 1 base, the J end by 0 bases, with 7 bases between. The CDR3 length is 14 residues. CDR3 residues: CAWSGGVSNQPQHF. The CDR3 region has the DNA TGTGCCTGGAGTGGCGGGGTTAGCAATCAGCCCCAGCATTTT.